The 14 T cell receptor beta chains below all came from one sample that was sequenced in a study of cytomegalovirus exposure and HLA in healthy donors. Researchers ran the PCR with 60 Vbeta and 13 Jbeta primers. This table comes from immunoSEQ multiplex PCR, and its TCRdb copy is limited to in-frame clones, with some not included. The sample includes about 130,000 clones, less than 80% of them seen just once. The sample taken for sequencing was PBMCs. Receptors were obtained from a man aged 25-40 years in good health and CMV-seronegative.

J is TRBJ1-5 and V is TRBV10-3; 7 nucleotides agree with TRBD1. Germline values: CDR1 ENHRY, CDR2 SYGVKD. The CDR3 totals 17 residues. V shed 3 bases and J 3 bases; nucleotides not matched to a gene: 11. The CDR3 protein is CAISEHDRDPNNQPQHF. The CDR3 region has the DNA TGTGCCATCAGTGAACACGACAGGGACCCCAACAATCAGCCCCAGCATTTT.

The rearrangement joins TRBV5-4 to TRBJ2-3, with 8 bases aligning to TRBD1. Germline V gives CDR1 SGHNT, CDR2 YYREEE (reference sequence). The CDR3 covers 18 residues. Trimming cost V 4 bases and J 2 bases; bases outside gene matches: 15. Here the CDR3 reads CASSPGTGQLPHTDTQYF. DNA for the CDR3: TGTGCCAGCAGCCCAGGGACAGGTCAACTCCCCCACACAGATACGCAGTATTTT.

The rearrangement links TRBV28 to TRBJ2-3; 7 positions match TRBD1. CDR1 is MDHEN, CDR2 SYDVKM, per germline. V lost 4 bases, J lost 6 bases, and 25 bases stayed unmatched. The CDR3 contains 20 residues. The CDR3: CASSSTTGYPTADNSDTQYF. The CDR3 DNA sequence: TGTGCCAGCAGTTCCACGACAGGGTACCCCACAGCCGATAACAGCGATACGCAGTATTTT.

V and J are TRBV19 and TRBJ2-3, with D maybe TRBD2 (6 bases). Deletions cut 10 bases from V and 4 bases from J, with 12 bases between. Per germline, CDR1 LNHDA and CDR2 SQIVND (reference sequence). The CDR3 sequence is 12 residues long. In DNA form, the CDR3 reads TGTGCCACCGCGGCGGGACCAGATACGCAGTATTTT. Protein: CATAAGPDTQYF.

The rearrangement uses TRBV4-1 and TRBJ2-2; 9 positions agree with TRBD1. Losses at the gene ends were 4 bases for V and 4 bases for J; bases not matched to a gene: 10. The CDR3 is 17 amino acids. In germline, CDR1 is MGHRA, CDR2 YSYEKL. The CDR3 loop is CASSPGGQGLGTGELFF. CDR3 nucleotides: TGCGCCAGCAGCCCCGGGGGACAGGGATTAGGCACCGGGGAGCTGTTTTTT.

This chain links TRBV25-1 with TRBJ2-7; D might be TRBD2 (6 bases). V shed 7 bases and J shed 4 bases, with 17 bases lying between them. Germline V gives CDR1 MGHDK, CDR2 SYGVNS. The CDR3 length is 14 residues. The CDR3 reads CASTPYGGRYEQYF. CDR3 bases: TGTGCCAGCACGCCTTACGGGGGTCGATACGAGCAGTACTTC.

This rearrangement joins TRBV10-3 to TRBJ1-1; D is unclear. Per germline, CDR1 ENHRY and CDR2 SYGVKD. The V end lost 2 bases, the J end lost 1 base, and 5 bases lay between the germline ends. This CDR3 comprises 13 residues. The CDR3 nucleotides are TGTGCCATCAGTGAGCGGGAGAACACTGAAGCTTTCTTT. Amino acid sequence: CAISERENTEAFF.

This clone was found once. This chain links TRBV6-1 with TRBJ1-5, with D hard to call. CDR3 length equals 14 residues. Trimming took 4 bases from V and 0 from J, leaving 7 bases between them. CDR1 MNHNS and CDR2 SASEGT come from the germline V gene. The CDR3 sequence is CASSVELSNQPQHF. CDR3 in DNA: TGTGCCAGCAGTGTGGAGCTTAGCAATCAGCCCCAGCATTTT.

The V gene is TRBV5-1, the J gene TRBJ2-3; 14 bases fit TRBD2. V lost 1 base and J lost 5; bases outside the gene matches: 6. CDR3 length: 17 amino acids. Germline loops: CDR1 SGHRS, CDR2 YFSETQ. In nucleotides, the CDR3 is TGCGCCAGCAGCTTGCCGGAGACTAGCGGGGGGGAAGATACGCAGTATTTT. Amino acid sequence: CASSLPETSGGEDTQYF.

This clone was found once. The rearrangement uses TRBV20-1 and TRBJ1-2; tentatively, D is TRBD1 (5 bases). The CDR3 has 11 residues. Germline V CDR1 and CDR2: DFQATT, SNEGSKA (reference sequence). CDR3 loop: CSPEGDYGYTF. The CDR3 DNA is TGCAGCCCGGAAGGGGACTATGGCTACACCTTC.

The chain combines TRBV7-9 with TRBJ2-7; D is possibly TRBD2 (6 bases). This CDR3 region has 15 residues. Germline V gene lookup returns CDR1 SEHNR and CDR2 FQNEAQ (reference sequence). Trimming removed 3 bases at V and 0 bases at J, with 12 bases between. Written as DNA, the CDR3 is TGTGCCAGCAGCTTTGGGACTGCCAGCTCCTACGAGCAGTACTTC. The encoded protein is CASSFGTASSYEQYF.

The rearrangement links TRBV7-6 to TRBJ2-2, with TRBD2 identical over 8 bases. Losses at the gene ends were 3 bases for V and 6 bases for J; bases not matched to a gene: 3. The CDR3 has 14 residues. Germline assignment: CDR1 SGHVS and CDR2 FNYEAQ. Here the CDR3 reads CASSFGGAAGELFF. CDR3 in DNA: TGTGCCAGCAGCTTCGGGGGGGCTGCCGGGGAGCTGTTTTTT.

Concerning this clone itself: Germline is not matched at one junction end, which may reflect a read error. The chain combines TRBV2 with TRBJ1-4; D is perhaps TRBD1 (6 bases). Germline V gene data show CDR1 as SNHLY and CDR2 as FYNNEI. This CDR3 is 11 amino acids long. The CDR3 loop is CASSEARGHSF. Written as DNA, the CDR3 is TGTGCCAGCAGTGAAGCGAGGGGACATAGTTTT.

The genes are TRBV6-4 and TRBJ2-2; 9 bases match TRBD1. Per germline, CDR1 MRHNA and CDR2 SNTAGT. V gave up 7 bases and J gave up 8 bases; unmatched junction bases: 11. CDR3 size: 15 residues. The CDR3 region is CASNRTGTGYGELFF. CDR3 DNA sequence: TGTGCCAGCAACCGTACCGGGACAGGGTATGGGGAGCTGTTTTTT.